These T cell receptor beta chains were read from a single sample in a study of blood T cell repertoires in COVID-19. The method was immunoSEQ multiplex PCR; TCRdb's version includes in-frame clones alone and lacks a portion of them. The sample shows about 320,000 clones, 65% to 85% of them seen only once. Sequencing input: peripheral blood. The receptors originated from a woman between 45 and 65 years old with acute or convalescent COVID-19. Both conserved end residues are part of each CDR3. A D gene is named only where the DNA matches it firmly. Expanded clones are given a class, and other clones once, few, many or no size at all.

j_call | d_call | clone_size | v_call | cdr3_aa | cdr3_nt
TRBJ2-2 | TRBD1 | - | TRBV2 | CASSGGTGQAGELFF | TGTGCCAGCAGTGGGGGGACAGGTCAGGCAGGGGAGCTGTTTTTT
TRBJ1-1 | - | - | TRBV19 | CASSMRDFEAFF | TGTGCCAGTAGTATGAGGGATTTTGAAGCTTTCTTT
TRBJ2-5 | - | - | TRBV28 | CATTTRAELQETQYF | TGTGCCACTACGACTCGAGCGGAGCTACAAGAGACCCAGTACTTC
TRBJ1-1 | TRBD1 | - | TRBV7-6 | CASSTDAGQMNTEAFF | TGTGCCAGCAGCACAGATGCGGGACAGATGAACACTGAAGCTTTCTTT
TRBJ2-1 | TRBD1 | - | TRBV18 | CASSPGTGNQGNEQFF | TGTGCCAGCTCACCCGGGACAGGAAACCAGGGCAATGAGCAGTTCTTC
TRBJ1-1 | - | few | TRBV20-1 | CSASDPTGANTEAFF | TGCAGTGCTAGTGACCCTACAGGAGCTAACACTGAAGCTTTCTTT
TRBJ1-1 | - | - | TRBV5-1 | CASSLARQNTEAFF | TGCGCCAGCAGCTTGGCGAGACAGAACACTGAAGCTTTCTTT
TRBJ1-4 | - | - | TRBV6-6 | CASRKETDLNEKLFF | TGTGCCAGCAGAAAAGAGACAGACCTTAATGAAAAACTGTTTTTT
TRBJ1-1 | - | - | TRBV19 | CASSTDRMNTEAFF | TGTGCCAGTAGTACCGACAGGATGAACACTGAAGCTTTCTTT
TRBJ1-6 | TRBD1 | - | TRBV7-9 | CASSLRDSTSPLHF | TGTGCCAGCAGCCTCCGGGACAGTACTTCACCCCTCCACTTT
TRBJ1-3 | - | - | TRBV30 | CAWSSGQPVEFGNTIYF | TGTGCCTGGAGTTCCGGACAGCCGGTAGAATTTGGAAACACCATATATTTT
TRBJ1-2 | TRBD1 | - | TRBV6-5 | CASRGQGLNYGYTF | TGTGCCAGCAGGGGACAGGGGTTAAACTATGGCTACACCTTC
TRBJ1-6 | TRBD1 | - | TRBV20-1 | CSASGTGDNSPLHF | TGCAGTGCTAGTGGGACAGGGGATAATTCACCCCTCCACTTT
TRBJ2-7 | - | once | TRBV27 | CASSLIGDEQYF | TGTGCCAGCAGTTTAATAGGGGACGAGCAGTACTTC
TRBJ1-2 | TRBD1 | - | TRBV5-1 | CASGRDSYGYTF | TGCGCCAGCGGCCGGGACAGCTATGGCTACACCTTC
TRBJ2-5 | - | - | TRBV7-9 | CASSPRAQETQYF | TGTGCCAGCAGCCCCAGGGCCCAAGAGACCCAGTACTTC
TRBJ2-5 | - | - | TRBV10-3 | CAISEFGGEETQYF | TGTGCCATCAGTGAGTTCGGCGGGGAAGAGACCCAGTACTTC
TRBJ2-2 | TRBD2 | - | TRBV30 | CACIPGLAYYTGELFF | TGTGCCTGTATTCCGGGACTAGCGTATTACACCGGGGAGCTGTTTTTT
TRBJ1-1 | - | - | TRBV4-1 | CASSDQQGNTEAFF | TGCGCCAGCAGCGACCAACAGGGAAACACTGAAGCTTTCTTT
TRBJ1-5 | TRBD1 | - | TRBV7-2 | CASSPGTGTGGQPQHF | TGTGCCAGCAGTCCCGGGACAGGGACCGGTGGTCAGCCCCAGCATTTT
TRBJ2-1 | TRBD2 | - | TRBV9 | CASSFSGRAHEQFF | TGTGCCAGCAGCTTTAGCGGGAGGGCCCATGAGCAGTTCTTC
TRBJ1-1 | TRBD1 | - | TRBV19 | CASSMRGQGSVNTEAFF | TGTGCCAGTAGTATGAGGGGACAGGGCTCTGTGAACACTGAAGCTTTCTTT
TRBJ2-7 | - | - | TRBV23-1 | CASSLDSPYEQYF | TGCGCCAGCAGTCTCGACAGTCCCTACGAGCAGTACTTC
TRBJ1-2 | - | - | TRBV7-2 | CASSLARGGGGYTF | TGTGCCAGCAGCTTAGCCCGGGGAGGAGGTGGCTACACCTTC
TRBJ1-2 | - | few | TRBV2 | CASSPPVRAIGGYTF | TGTGCCAGCAGTCCCCCGGTGAGGGCTATCGGTGGCTACACCTTC
TRBJ2-3 | - | - | TRBV10-3 | CAISDSVGVGTDTQYF | TGTGCCATCAGTGATTCCGTCGGGGTCGGCACAGATACGCAGTATTTT
TRBJ1-1 | - | - | TRBV27 | CASSSHRVRDTEAFF | TGTGCCAGCAGTAGCCACAGGGTGAGGGACACTGAAGCTTTCTTT
TRBJ1-1 | - | - | TRBV7-6 | CASSLLRAGGGTEAFF | TGTGCCAGCAGCTTATTGAGGGCTGGGGGCGGCACTGAAGCTTTCTTT
TRBJ2-1 | TRBD2 | - | TRBV7-8 | CASSPLGLAGDNEQFF | TGTGCCAGCAGCCCACTAGGACTAGCGGGTGACAATGAGCAGTTCTTC
TRBJ2-5 | TRBD1 | - | TRBV7-2 | CASSLARGLKTQYF | TGTGCCAGCAGCTTAGCCAGGGGGCTGAAGACCCAGTACTTC
TRBJ1-6 | - | few | TRBV7-9 | CASSLEGGSPLHF | TGTGCCAGCAGCTTGGAGGGAGGTTCACCCCTCCACTTT
TRBJ2-1 | - | - | TRBV2 | CASTENEGNEQFF | TGTGCCAGCACGGAGAACGAGGGAAATGAGCAGTTCTTC
TRBJ2-7 | TRBD2 | few | TRBV12-3/TRBV12-4 | CASRVAGGHEQYF | TGTGCCAGCAGGGTAGCGGGAGGCCACGAGCAGTACTTC
TRBJ2-3 | - | - | TRBV7-8 | CASSRTDNTQYF | TGTGCCAGCAGCCGGACAGATAATACGCAGTATTTT
TRBJ1-1 | TRBD1 | - | TRBV19 | CASSRDRGSTEAFF | TGTGCCAGTAGTAGGGACAGGGGTTCGACTGAAGCTTTCTTT
TRBJ2-4 | TRBD2 | - | TRBV19 | CASSNGLAGHSSGGNIQYF | TGTGCCAGTAGTAACGGACTAGCGGGACACTCGTCGGGGGGGAACATTCAGTACTTC
TRBJ1-6 | - | - | TRBV6-2/TRBV6-3 | CASSLRQRANSPLHF | TGTGCCAGCAGTCTTCGACAGAGAGCTAATTCACCCCTCCACTTT
TRBJ2-1 | - | - | TRBV10-3 | CAITSGGTSYNEQFF | TGTGCCATCACCTCAGGGGGGACCTCCTACAATGAGCAGTTCTTC
TRBJ1-2 | TRBD1 | once | TRBV7-2 | CASSFGGQGAGGYTF | TGTGCCAGCAGCTTCGGGGGACAGGGGGCAGGTGGCTACACCTTC
TRBJ1-1 | - | - | TRBV7-9 | CASSARQHLFF | TGTGCCAGCAGCGCGAGACAGCACCTCTTTTTT
TRBJ1-2 | - | - | TRBV12-2 | CASRSPWRGHMDF | TGTGCAAGTCGCTCCCCCTGGAGGGGGCATATGGACTTC
TRBJ1-1 | - | - | TRBV29-1 | CSVRNSIGSLGGEAFF | TGCAGCGTCCGGAATAGTATAGGTTCCCTCGGGGGTGAAGCTTTCTTT
TRBJ2-3 | TRBD2 | - | TRBV2 | CASSEGGTSGGASAQYF | TGTGCCAGCAGTGAAGGAGGGACTAGCGGGGGGGCTTCAGCGCAGTATTTT
TRBJ1-5 | - | - | TRBV4-1 | CASSLTWGGKQPQHF | TGCGCCAGCAGCCTGACATGGGGGGGTAAGCAGCCCCAGCATTTT
TRBJ1-1 | - | - | TRBV7-3 | CASSPRGLDAQEAFF | TGTGCCAGCAGCCCCCGAGGCCTAGACGCCCAAGAAGCTTTCTTT
TRBJ1-1 | - | - | TRBV5-1 | CASKAETEAFF | TGCGCCAGCAAAGCGGAGACTGAAGCTTTCTTT
TRBJ2-1 | - | - | TRBV11-2 | CASSYRASSYNEQFF | TGTGCCAGCAGCTACAGGGCCAGCTCCTACAATGAGCAGTTCTTC
TRBJ2-5 | TRBD2 | - | TRBV5-1 | CASSSGGAFAETQYF | TGCGCCAGCAGCTCCGGGGGGGCTTTTGCTGAGACCCAGTACTTC
TRBJ2-1 | - | - | TRBV9 | CASSVQAAISSYNEQFF | TGTGCCAGCAGCGTGCAAGCGGCCATAAGCTCCTACAATGAGCAGTTCTTC
TRBJ2-2 | - | - | TRBV9 | CASSVAPQTGELFF | TGTGCCAGCAGCGTAGCCCCCCAAACCGGGGAGCTGTTTTTT
TRBJ2-5 | TRBD2 | - | TRBV6-2/TRBV6-3 | CASSTPGLAAHLRETQYF | TGTGCCAGCAGTACGCCGGGACTAGCGGCCCATCTACGAGAGACCCAGTACTTC
TRBJ1-4 | - | - | TRBV4-1 | CASSQEAGSGGGEKLFF | TGCGCCAGCAGCCAAGAAGCTGGATCGGGCGGGGGCGAAAAACTGTTTTTT
TRBJ1-6 | - | - | TRBV2 | CASTATYNSPLHF | TGTGCCAGCACAGCGACCTATAATTCACCCCTCCACTTT
TRBJ2-2 | - | - | TRBV28 | CASLRVVDTGELFF | TGTGCCAGCTTGAGAGTAGTTGACACCGGGGAGCTGTTTTTT